The clone carrying this TCR beta chain came up many times. Its matching antigen is unknown. Arm-PCR of CDR3 regions with iRepertoire HTBI primers generated TCR beta libraries. TCRdb re-analysed the multiplex PCR reads in MiXCR, keeping a single row per CDR3 protein. The data hold some 500,000 distinct CDR3 sequences, with roughly 13% observed a single time. This entry comes from a study of regulatory T cells in long-lasting Graves disease. Trimming stripped 2 bases from V and 2 bases from J, with 7 bases between. The germline CDR1 and CDR2 sequences are SNHLY and FYNNEI. The CDR3 contains 13 residues. Study-wide results and caveats: Thyroid tissue went unexamined; only peripheral blood was analyzed. Segments TRBV28, TRBJ1-2 and TRBJ2-5 showed preferential usage in persistent disease.

Time point here: newly diagnosed GD, antithyroid drugs for less than 3 months. Generation of the TCR library employed RNA extracted from PBMCs. These data are also associated with another study on T cells in Graves' hyperthyroidism and ophthalmopathy. From that paper: The study used the HTBI primer set for a first-round RT-PCR of the TCR CDR3. A 13 V-J signature model discriminated ophthalmopathy versus stable hyperthyroidism.

The rearrangement links TRBV2 to TRBJ2-7; D ambiguous. The sample here was peripheral blood mononuclear cells (PBMCs), taken at new diagnosis, from a patient treated with antithyroid drugs. This clonotype was obtained from a young man with Graves disease. The CDR3 spells CASSERRAYEQYF. The CDR3 region has the DNA TGTGCCAGCAGTGAACGGAGAGCCTACGAGCAGTACTTC.